This T cell receptor (beta chain) is drawn from a study of T cell responses to AZD1222 COVID-19 vaccine. Clones were sequenced by immunoSEQ multiplex PCR, and TCRdb holds only the in-frame ones, with some missing. This table has 110,000 or so clones, around 90% appearing once. Germline CDR1 is SGHVS and CDR2 is FQNEAQ. CDR3 length equals 14 residues. Trimming cost V 5 bases and J 9 bases; bases outside gene matches: 6. A note on this clone: Its antigen is still unknown.

Regarding the study as a whole: Nearly half of the spike-specific TCRs reportedly recognize variant regions that carry no mutations. Among vaccine-associated CD4 TCRs, coverage spanned spike, with dominance at 160-218 and 743-854.

The clonotype comes from an adult who received the MenACWY meningococcal vaccine as a control. The J gene is TRBJ1-6, the V gene TRBV7-8; 8 bases fit TRBD1. The material was peripheral blood, obtained 28 days after the second dose of the MenACWY control vaccine. CDR3 residues: CASSMGQAGSPLHF. CDR3 nucleotide sequence: TGTGCCAGCAGCATGGGACAGGCGGGTTCACCCCTCCACTTT. Filled out from reference TRBV7-8 and TRBJ1-6, the complete variable domain reads GAGVSQSPRYKVAKRGQDVALRCDPISGHVSLFWYQQALGQGPEFLTYFQNEAQLDKSGLPSDRFFAERPEGSVSTLKIQRTQQEDSAVYLCASSMGQAGSPLHFGNGTRLTVT.